This TCR beta chain was sequenced during a study of blood T cell repertoires in COVID-19. Study at large: PBMCs, B-cell-depleted T cells, or T cells provided the cDNA or gDNA that made up the material.

Participant-given clinical history determined each cohort assignment. Assay: immunoSEQ multiplex PCR; the TCRdb copy retains only in-frame clones and omits some. This table has around 450,000 clones, less than 95% appearing once. Germline V gives CDR1 SGDLS, CDR2 YYNGEE. The CDR3 totals 14 residues. V was cut by 0 bases and J by 9 bases, with 13 bases left in between. This TCR derives from a man aged 18-30 years who had recovered from COVID-19. J is TRBJ2-1 and V is TRBV9; a possible D gene is TRBD2 (6 bases). Sequencing was done on a sample of PBMCs or T cells enriched from blood (not recorded which). As DNA, the CDR3 is TGTGCCAGCAGCGTAGGGCGGCAGGGAGGTGAGCAGTTCTTC. Its protein product is CASSVGRQGGEQFF.